Listed here is a single TCR beta chain. Its antigen is not identified. This table comes from immunoSEQ multiplex PCR, and its TCRdb copy is limited to in-frame clones, with some not included. Of more than 55,000 clones in the sample, around 74% were seen once. Cycle 7 day 1, cycle 4 day 1, and baseline were the timepoints at which blood was sampled. The data were obtained in a study of OX40 agonist ivuxolimab in advanced cancers. Findings and caveats of the study: Normalized T-cell clonal expansion was also low in some nonresponders. On average, CD8+ T cells had more expanded clones than CD4+. At 0.1 to 3.0 mg/kg and by week 6, CD4+ and CD8+ T cells in the blood had expanded clonally.

The starting material was CD4+ or CD8+ T cells sorted from blood, obtained in a trial of the OX40 agonist ivuxolimab. The clonotype originates from an adult with an advanced solid tumor such as melanoma, head and neck, liver or kidney cancer.

The CDR3 nucleotides read TGTGCCAGCAGCTTAGTGATCCAGACTGAAGCTTTCTTT. This codes for CASSLVIQTEAFF. This chain joins TRBV7-9 and TRBJ1-1; no reliable D call. The CDR3 has 13 amino acids. Germline V gene sequence: CDR1 SEHNR, CDR2 FQNEAQ (reference sequence). V shed 1 base and J shed 5 bases, with 8 bases lying between them.